Below, one T cell receptor beta chain is given with its context. This specimen belongs to a study of T cell changes during pregnancy in multiple sclerosis. Only in-frame clones appear in the TCRdb table, and some are missing; sequencing was by immunoSEQ multiplex PCR. The sample contains around 24,000 clones, around 90% of which appear only once. The CDR3 is 14 amino acids. With V trimmed by 6 bases and J by 5 bases, 4 bases remained unmatched. Germline V gene lookup returns CDR1 MNHNS and CDR2 SASEGT. The source material was CD4+ T cells from peripheral blood mononuclear cells, sampled in the second trimester of pregnancy. The sequence was collected from a female donor in good health, enrolled as a control in a pregnancy study. The chain is built from TRBV6-1 and TRBJ1-4, with 9 nucleotides matching TRBD1. CDR3 nucleotides: TGTGCCAGCAGCCAAGACAGGGGGAATGAAAAACTGTTTTTT. It specifies CASSQDRGNEKLFF.